The 4 T cell receptor beta chains in this list originate from one sample, sequenced in a study of T cells in localized non-small cell lung cancer. Assay: immunoSEQ multiplex PCR; the TCRdb copy retains only in-frame clones and omits some. The table includes under 30,000 clones, around nine tenths detected once. The specimen was peripheral blood, collected before any cancer treatment. The source of these receptors is a female donor over 55 with stage I lung adenocarcinoma.

The chain couples TRBV4-2 to TRBJ2-1, with 9 bases aligning to TRBD2. The CDR3 loop spans 16 amino acids. Looked up from germline, CDR1 is LGHNA and CDR2 is YNFKEQ. The trim removed 4 bases at V and 6 bases at J, leaving 10 bases unmatched. The CDR3 DNA sequence: TGTGCCAGCAGCCCCGCCCCGGGACTAGCTGGCAATGAGCAGTTCTTC. This translates into CASSPAPGLAGNEQFF.

The chain combines TRBV19 with TRBJ1-1; D is possibly TRBD1 (5 bases). The CDR3 spans 20 residues. Trimming pared 1 base from V and 0 bases from J, leaving 24 bases between. Germline loops: CDR1 LNHDA, CDR2 SQIVND (reference sequence). The DNA for the CDR3 is TGTGCCAGTAGTATAGGGGCGTGGGGTAGCAGGGTTCCTATGAACACTGAAGCTTTCTTT. This sequence encodes CASSIGAWGSRVPMNTEAFF.

This clone was found a few times. The V gene is TRBV29-1, the J gene TRBJ1-1, with D possibly TRBD1 on 5 matching bases. From germline, CDR1 is SQVTM and CDR2 ANQGSEA. CDR3 length equals 13 residues. Trimming pared 4 bases from V and 1 base from J, leaving 10 bases between. In DNA form, the CDR3 reads TGCAGCGTTGCATTAGGACAGAACACTGAAGCTTTCTTT. This codes for CSVALGQNTEAFF.

This chain joins TRBV19 and TRBJ1-5; D gene uncertain. Germline V gene sequence: CDR1 LNHDA, CDR2 SQIVND (reference sequence). This CDR3 spans 12 amino acids. Trimming left V 0 bases short and J 8 bases short, with 5 bases between. As DNA, the CDR3 is TGTGCCAGTAGTATAGATTTGAAGCCCCAGCATTTT. Protein sequence: CASSIDLKPQHF.